The 22 T cell receptor beta chains below were found in one sample sequenced in a study of CXCR3-negative and CXCR3-positive naive CD8 T cells. Study-wide results and caveats: A higher hydrophobicity marked the TRB CDR3s of CXCR3-positive naive cells versus CXCR3-negative naive cells.

What these receptors recognize is not known. Carrying UMI labels, the TRB cDNA libraries were prepared through 5' RACE. Using the 5' RACE reads, TCRdb records one entry per CDR3 protein without DNA. The specimen's table records some 130,000 distinct CDR3 sequences. The sequenced material came from naive CXCR3+ CD8+ T cells from blood. The subset denotes: CD45RO-CCR7+CD27+CD95- naive CD8+ T cells expressing CXCR3 (TNR3+). The source is a human donor in good health. Some clones in this sample may be carry-over from other donors' samples.

The rearrangement joins TRBV11-2 to TRBJ2-5; no DNA is available, so the TRBD2 call from TCRdb remains unchecked. The CDR3 has 16 residues. From germline, CDR1 is SGHAT and CDR2 FQNNGV. CDR3 region: CASSLYRAKEYETQYF.

The chain is built from TRBV5-1 and TRBJ2-1; TCRdb lists TRBD2, though no DNA is available to test this call. Germline CDR1 and CDR2: SGHRS and YFSETQ. The CDR3 totals 15 residues. CDR3: CASSITSGGGNEQFF.

The rearrangement links TRBV7-8 to TRBJ2-1; TCRdb gives TRBD2 as the D gene, but with no DNA this cannot be confirmed. From germline, CDR1 is SGHVS and CDR2 FQNEAQ. The CDR3 runs to 17 residues. CDR3 sequence: CASSLGGLGQLYNEQFF.

The V call is TRBV12-5, the J call TRBJ2-3; TCRdb reports TRBD1, a call that lacks DNA to check it against. The germline V gene encodes CDR1 LGHNT and CDR2 FRNRAP. This CDR3 spans 16 amino acids. The CDR3 loop reads CASGLVGGNAGDTQYF.

The chain combines TRBV4-1 with TRBJ2-1. CDR1 and CDR2 from the germline V gene are MGHRA and YSYEKL. The CDR3 totals 15 residues. The CDR3 region is CASSQEKLSYNEQFF.

The chain employs TRBV9 and TRBJ1-5; TCRdb selects TRBD1, and the lack of DNA leaves this call unchecked. Germline V lookup: CDR1 SGDLS, CDR2 YYNGEE. This CDR3 comprises 13 residues. The CDR3 is CASSNSGGDPQHF.

The chain couples TRBV5-1 to TRBJ2-7. CDR3 length equals 13 residues. Per the germline V gene, CDR1 is SGHRS and CDR2 is YFSETQ. The CDR3 protein is CASSPWSSYEQYF.

J is TRBJ2-7 and V is TRBV2; TCRdb gives TRBD1 as the D gene, but with no DNA this cannot be confirmed. CDR3 length: 18 residues. The germline gives CDR1 SNHLY, CDR2 FYNNEI. The CDR3 sequence is CASSVAGQWIGGAYEQYF.

The rearrangement links TRBV7-9 to TRBJ2-1; checking the TCRdb D call of TRBD2 is not possible without DNA. In germline, CDR1 is SEHNR, CDR2 FQNEAQ (reference sequence). CDR3 length equals 14 residues. CDR3 residues: CASSSLEGGREQFF.

V is TRBV20-1 and J is TRBJ2-7. This CDR3 has 11 residues. The V gene's germline CDR1 is DFQATT and CDR2 SNEGSKA (reference sequence). The CDR3 region is CSATQKTEQYF.

This chain uses TRBV5-6 with TRBJ2-1; no DNA is available, so the TRBD1 call from TCRdb remains unchecked. The CDR3 sequence is 14 residues long. CDR1 is SGHDT and CDR2 is YYEEEE in the germline V gene. The CDR3 sequence: CASRGTGNINEQFF.

The V and J genes are TRBV28 and TRBJ1-2; TCRdb's D call of TRBD1 is untestable without DNA. The CDR3 contains 15 residues. Germline V gene sequence: CDR1 MDHEN, CDR2 SYDVKM. CDR3 amino acids: CASSHRQGEIYGYTF.

The chain couples TRBV6-6 to TRBJ2-1; TCRdb selects TRBD1, and the lack of DNA leaves this call unchecked. Germline-derived CDR1 and CDR2 are MNHNY and SVGAGI (reference sequence). This CDR3 spans 18 amino acids. The CDR3 spells CASSSPVTGGDGHNEQFF.

J is TRBJ2-1 and V is TRBV7-2; TCRdb selects TRBD2, and the lack of DNA leaves this call unchecked. Germline CDR1 reads SGHTA; CDR2 reads FQGNSA. The CDR3 loop spans 20 amino acids. CDR3 residues: CASSHRGVYETSGIGNEQCF.

This chain joins TRBV7-9 and TRBJ1-1; TCRdb's D call of TRBD1 is untestable without DNA. This CDR3 spans 19 amino acids. Germline CDR1 SEHNR, CDR2 FQNEAQ (reference sequence). CDR3 sequence reads: CASSRAVGGAQAMNTEAFF.

The V and J genes are TRBV27 and TRBJ2-7; the D call of TRBD1 rests on TCRdb alone, since no DNA is present to check it. Looked up from germline, CDR1 is MNHEY and CDR2 is SMNVEV (reference sequence). This CDR3 is built from 14 residues. The CDR3 here is CASSLSWGWNEQYF.

This chain uses TRBV12-3 or TRBV12-4 with TRBJ2-5; there is no DNA to check the TCRdb D call of TRBD2. The CDR3 extends over 18 amino acids. CDR3 in amino acids: CASSPPAGGPGVQETQYF.

This rearrangement joins TRBV29-1 to TRBJ2-7. The CDR3 is 13 residues long. CDR1 is SQVTM and CDR2 is ANQGSEA in the germline V gene. Here the CDR3 reads CSVVGSQTYEQYF.

The V call is TRBV4-1, the J call TRBJ2-7; TCRdb's D gene call, TRBD1, goes unchecked for lack of DNA. The CDR3 spans 17 residues. Germline CDR1 and CDR2: MGHRA and YSYEKL. The CDR3 loop reads CASSQDATGRTSYEQYF.

The chain carries TRBV28 and TRBJ2-5; as DNA is missing, the TRBD1 call by TCRdb cannot be tested. The CDR3 sequence is 15 residues long. CDR1 and CDR2 (germline): MDHEN, SYDVKM. Here the CDR3 reads CASSFPPGGVETQYF.

The gene calls are TRBV28 and TRBJ1-1; lacking DNA, the TRBD1 call made by TCRdb goes unchecked. There are 17 residues in the CDR3. Germline values: CDR1 MDHEN, CDR2 SYDVKM. CDR3 residues: CASSAYPTMGRGTEAFF.

This chain connects TRBV6-5 to TRBJ2-5; TCRdb calls TRBD1, which cannot be checked without DNA. Germline CDR1 reads MNHEY; CDR2 reads SVGAGI. CDR3 length equals 16 residues. The CDR3 is CASSPGVDGYQETQYF.